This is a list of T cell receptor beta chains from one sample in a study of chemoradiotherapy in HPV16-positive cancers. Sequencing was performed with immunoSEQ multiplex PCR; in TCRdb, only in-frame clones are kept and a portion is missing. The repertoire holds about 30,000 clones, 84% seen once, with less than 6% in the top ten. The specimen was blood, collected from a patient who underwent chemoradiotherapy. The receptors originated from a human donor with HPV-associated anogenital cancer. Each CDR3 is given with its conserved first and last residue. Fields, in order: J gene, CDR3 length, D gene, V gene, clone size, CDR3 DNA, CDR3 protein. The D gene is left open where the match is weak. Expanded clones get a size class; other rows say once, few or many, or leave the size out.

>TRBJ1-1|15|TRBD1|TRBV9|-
TGTGCCAGCAGCTTACTGACAGGGTTGAACACTGAAGCTTTCTTT
CASSLLTGLNTEAFF
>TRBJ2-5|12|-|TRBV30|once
TGTGCCTGGGCCACGGGGCAGGAGACCCAGTACTTC
CAWATGQETQYF
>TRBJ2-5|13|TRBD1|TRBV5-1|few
TGCGCCAGCAGCCCTGGACAGGGAGAGACCCAGTACTTC
CASSPGQGETQYF
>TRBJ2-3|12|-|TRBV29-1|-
TGCAGCGCTGGGACCTCCACAGATACGCAGTATTTT
CSAGTSTDTQYF
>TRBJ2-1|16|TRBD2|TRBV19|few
TGTGCCAGTAGTACCCTCAGCGGGGGAATATACAATGAGCAGTTCTTC
CASSTLSGGIYNEQFF
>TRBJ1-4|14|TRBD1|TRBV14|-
TGTGCCAGCAGCTCACAGGGGAACGGTGAAAAACTGTTTTTT
CASSSQGNGEKLFF
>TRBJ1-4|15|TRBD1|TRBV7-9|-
TGTGCCAGCAGCTTGGGACAGGGGATAAATGAAAAACTGTTTTTT
CASSLGQGINEKLFF
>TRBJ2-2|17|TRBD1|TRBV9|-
TGTGCCAGCAGCAACCCAAAGGGGGACAGGAACACCGGGGAGCTGTTTTTT
CASSNPKGDRNTGELFF
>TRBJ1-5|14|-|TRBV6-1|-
TGTGCCAGCACCTACTACAGGGACCTGCAGCCCCAGCATTTT
CASTYYRDLQPQHF
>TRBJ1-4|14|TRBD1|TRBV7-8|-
TGTGCCAGCAGCCCAGGGACAGCTAATGAAAAACTGTTTTTT
CASSPGTANEKLFF
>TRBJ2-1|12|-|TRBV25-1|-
TGTGCCAGCAGTGTCCGGGGATATGAGCAGTTCTTC
CASSVRGYEQFF
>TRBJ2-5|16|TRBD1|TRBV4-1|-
TGCGCCAGCAGCCAAGGAACAGGGGGGACGCAAGAGACCCAGTACTTC
CASSQGTGGTQETQYF